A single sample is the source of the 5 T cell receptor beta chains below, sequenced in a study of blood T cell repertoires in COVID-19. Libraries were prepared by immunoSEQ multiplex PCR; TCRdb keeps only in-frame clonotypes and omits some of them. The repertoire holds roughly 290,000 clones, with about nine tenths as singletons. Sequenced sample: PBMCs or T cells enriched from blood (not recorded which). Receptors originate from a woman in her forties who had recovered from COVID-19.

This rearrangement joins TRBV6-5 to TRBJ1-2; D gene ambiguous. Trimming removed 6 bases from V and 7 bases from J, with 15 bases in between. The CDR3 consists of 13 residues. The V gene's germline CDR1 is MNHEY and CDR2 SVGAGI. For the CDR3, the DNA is TGTGCCAGCAGCAACCAGGTCGGGATTGGCTACACCTTC. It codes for CASSNQVGIGYTF.

CDR3 sequence: CASSLARVLNNEQFF. In nucleotides, the CDR3 is TGTGCCAGCAGCTTAGCGCGGGTTCTCAACAATGAGCAGTTCTTC. V and J are TRBV7-2 and TRBJ2-1; a possible D gene is TRBD2 (5 bases). Germline V CDR1 and CDR2: SGHTA, FQGNSA. Trimming cost V 0 bases and J 5 bases, with 11 bases left between them. The CDR3 sequence is 15 residues long.

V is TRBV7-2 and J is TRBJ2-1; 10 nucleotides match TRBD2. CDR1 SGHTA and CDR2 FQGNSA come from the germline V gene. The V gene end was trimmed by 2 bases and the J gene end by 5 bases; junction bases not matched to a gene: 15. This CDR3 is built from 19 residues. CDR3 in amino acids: CASSLRGPPGTSADNEQFF. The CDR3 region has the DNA TGTGCCAGCAGCTTAAGGGGCCCCCCCGGGACTAGCGCAGACAATGAGCAGTTCTTC.

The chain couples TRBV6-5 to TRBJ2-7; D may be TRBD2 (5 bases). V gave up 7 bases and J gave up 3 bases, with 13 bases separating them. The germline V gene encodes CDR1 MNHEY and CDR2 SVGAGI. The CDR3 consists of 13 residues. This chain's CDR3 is CASMTPRGYEQYF. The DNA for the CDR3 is TGTGCCAGCATGACACCTCGGGGCTACGAGCAGTACTTC.

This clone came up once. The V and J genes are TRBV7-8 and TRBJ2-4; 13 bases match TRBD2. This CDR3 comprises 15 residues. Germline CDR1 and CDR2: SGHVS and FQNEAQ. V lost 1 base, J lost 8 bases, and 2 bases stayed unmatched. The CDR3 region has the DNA TGTGCCAGCAGCTTAGTCGGACTAGCGGGGGACATTCAGTACTTC. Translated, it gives CASSLVGLAGDIQYF.